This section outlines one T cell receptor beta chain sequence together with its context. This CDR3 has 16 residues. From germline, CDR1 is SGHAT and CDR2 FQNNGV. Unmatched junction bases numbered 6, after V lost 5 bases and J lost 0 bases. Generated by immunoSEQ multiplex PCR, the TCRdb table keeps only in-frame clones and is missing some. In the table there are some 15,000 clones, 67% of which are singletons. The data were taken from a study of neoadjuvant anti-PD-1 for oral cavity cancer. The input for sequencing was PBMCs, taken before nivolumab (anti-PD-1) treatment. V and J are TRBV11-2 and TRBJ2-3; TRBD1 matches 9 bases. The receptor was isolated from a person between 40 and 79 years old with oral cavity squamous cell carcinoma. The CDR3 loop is CASSLMTGGSTDTQYF. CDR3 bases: TGTGCCAGCAGCCTCATGACAGGGGGAAGCACAGATACGCAGTATTTT.